Presented here are 32 T cell receptor beta chains from one specimen sequenced in a study of T-cell reconstitution after alpha-beta-depleted transplantation in children. TCRbeta library preparation incorporated unique molecular identifiers. TCRdb passed the PCR reads through MiXCR, listing each CDR3 protein once. The table lists some 10,000 distinct CDR3 sequences, approximately 13% of them singletons, with roughly 53% in the top ten. This specimen was PBMCs, mostly from graft donor cells, taken 60 days after TCRalphabeta/CD19-depleted stem cell transplant. These receptors all come from a male patient under 18 who had a stem cell transplant for acute lymphoblastic leukemia, so the T cells may come from the graft donor.

The chain combines TRBV11-2 with TRBJ2-7, with a possible D match to TRBD2 (5 bases). The CDR3 extends over 15 amino acids. Germline CDR1 reads SGHAT; CDR2 reads FQNNGV. Trimming took off 0 bases at V and 2 bases at J, with 11 bases between the two ends. The CDR3 loop reads CASSLERAGTYEQYF. In DNA form, the CDR3 reads TGTGCCAGCAGCTTAGAGAGGGCGGGTACCTACGAGCAGTACTTC. Drawing the rest from reference TRBV11-2 and TRBJ2-7, the complete variable domain is EAGVAQSPRYKIIEKRQSVAFWCNPISGHATLYWYQQILGQGPKLLIQFQNNGVVDDSQLPKDRFSAERLKGVDSTLKIQPAKLEDSAVYLCASSLERAGTYEQYFGPGTRLTVT.

About this clonotype itself: A much larger clone lies one base from this, so it may be a read error. CDR3 bases: TGCGCCAGCAGCTTGTCCAGGGCCTGGGAGACCCAGAACTTC. Translated: CASSLSRAWETQNF. The genes are TRBV5-1 and TRBJ2-5; either TRBD1 or TRBD2 may fit D (5 bases each). The CDR3 has 14 residues. CDR1 is SGHRS, CDR2 YFSETQ, per germline.

Many counts were recorded for this clonotype. This sequence joins TRBV20-1 and TRBJ2-2; D perhaps matches TRBD2 (6 bases). V gave up 6 bases and J gave up 5 bases, with 10 bases separating them. CDR1 DFQATT and CDR2 SNEGSKA come from the germline V gene (reference sequence). CDR3 size: 12 residues. The CDR3 DNA sequence: TGCAGTGCGTCTAGCGAGACCGGGGAGCTGTTTTTT. Residues: CSASSETGELFF.

This clonotype is medium-sized (0.01 to 0.1%) by share. The rearrangement joins TRBV5-6 to TRBJ2-3; D remains unclear. The CDR3 loop spans 13 amino acids. Trimming removed 5 bases from V and 1 base from J, with 8 bases in between. The germline V gene has CDR1 SGHDT and CDR2 YYEEEE. CDR3 in DNA: TGTGCCAGCAGTCTTTGGGGCACAGATACGCAGTATTTT. This codes for CASSLWGTDTQYF.

This clonotype came up once. This clone may be a read error of a much larger clone one base away. The chain joins TRBV20-1 to TRBJ2-1; 12 positions agree with TRBD2. The V gene's germline CDR1 is DFQATT and CDR2 SNEGSKA (reference sequence). CDR3 length equals 19 residues. CDR3 amino acids: CCARGPSGRALGDYNERFF. CDR3 coding DNA: TGCTGTGCTAGAGGTCCTAGCGGGAGGGCCCTCGGGGATTACAATGAGCGTTTCTTC.

To note about this clonotype: A much more abundant neighbour one base away suggests this may be a read error. This rearrangement joins TRBV19 to TRBJ2-7; TRBD1 is a possible D gene (6 bases). Per germline, CDR1 LNHDA and CDR2 SQIVND (reference sequence). There are 14 residues in the CDR3. V was trimmed by 8 bases and J by 4 bases, leaving 18 bases between them. CDR3 bases: TGTGCCAGTGGTACACAACCGGACAGTTACGAGCAGTACTTC. This sequence encodes CASGTQPDSYEQYF.

In its sample, this clonotype was seen a few times. The chain couples TRBV18 to TRBJ2-5; maybe TRBD1 (6 bases). V lost 3 bases and J 4 bases, leaving 12 bases between the germline ends. Germline CDR1 KGHSH, CDR2 LQKENI. There are 14 residues in the CDR3. The CDR3 nucleotides are TGTGCCAGCTCACCGAGGGGGTCCGGAGAGACCCAGTACTTC. It codes for CASSPRGSGETQYF.

This clonotype was counted many times. The chain is built from TRBV24-1 and TRBJ2-3; perhaps TRBD2 as D (5 bases). The CDR3 consists of 17 residues. Germline CDR1 is KGHDR and CDR2 is SFDVKD. With 4 bases removed from V and 6 bases from J, the gap between germline ends came to 22 bases. CDR3 nucleotides: TGTGCCACCAGTGAAGGCCCCCCTGGCGGGCTGGTGGATACGCAGTATTTT. This gives the protein CATSEGPPGGLVDTQYF.

The chain employs TRBV7-2 and TRBJ2-5; 9 nucleotides line up with TRBD2. Germline V CDR1 and CDR2: SGHTA, FQGNSA. The junction had 7 bases not matched to a gene; V was cut back by 3 bases and J by 5 bases. The CDR3 runs 15 residues. The CDR3 DNA follows: TGTGCCAGCAGCTTTTCTAGCGGGACCTGGGAGACCCAGTACTTC. Its translation: CASSFSSGTWETQYF.

This clonotype came up many times. The rearrangement uses TRBV7-2 and TRBJ2-5, with 11 bases aligning to TRBD2. The V gene's germline CDR1 is SGHTA and CDR2 FQGNSA. The CDR3 extends over 15 amino acids. Germline trimming cut 5 bases from V and 5 bases from J; bases unmatched to any gene: 7. The CDR3 DNA sequence: TGTGCCAGCAGCCCTTTTAGCGGGGGGGCCGAGACCCAGTACTTC. The encoded protein is CASSPFSGGAETQYF.

This clonotype appeared many times. V and J are TRBV7-6 and TRBJ1-6, with unresolved D. The CDR3 loop spans 18 amino acids. The V end was cut by 4 bases, the J end by 8 bases, with 24 bases between. Germline values: CDR1 SGHVS, CDR2 FNYEAQ. The CDR3 nucleotides read TGTGCCAGCAGCTCAAGGCCCTCGGTGTGGGGTCGGTATTCACCCCTCCACTTT. Amino acids: CASSSRPSVWGRYSPLHF. Complete variable domain (other parts from reference TRBV7-6 and TRBJ1-6): GAGVSQSPRYKVTKRGQDVALRCDPISGHVSLYWYRQALGQGPEFLTYFNYEAQQDKSGLPNDRFSAERPEGSISTLTIQRTEQRDSAMYRCASSSRPSVWGRYSPLHFGNGTRLTVT.

This clonotype was seen ten or more times. The J gene is TRBJ1-6, the V gene TRBV14, with D unresolved. This CDR3 region has 15 residues. V gave up 2 bases and J gave up 7 bases, with 12 bases separating them. Germline values: CDR1 SGHDN, CDR2 FVKESK. The CDR3 region is CASSQFFSGNSPLHF. For the CDR3, the DNA is TGTGCCAGCAGCCAATTCTTTTCGGGGAATTCACCCCTCCACTTT.

Ten or more counts support this clonotype. The chain uses TRBV10-2 and TRBJ1-1; D is unclear. This CDR3 has 13 amino acids. Trimming cost V 6 bases and J 0 bases, with 8 bases left between them. Looked up from germline, CDR1 is WSHSY and CDR2 is SAAADI. This CDR3 reads CASRRRMNTEAFF. For the CDR3, the DNA is TGCGCCAGCAGACGGAGAATGAACACTGAAGCTTTCTTT.

The chain employs TRBV9 and TRBJ2-1; 10 bases line up with TRBD2. This CDR3 region has 15 residues. Losses at the gene ends were 4 bases for V and 6 bases for J; bases not matched to a gene: 7. Germline V lookup: CDR1 SGDLS, CDR2 YYNGEE. Written as DNA, the CDR3 is TGTGCCAGCAGCTCGCTAGCGGGAGTTCTCAATGAGCAGTTCTTC. This gives the protein CASSSLAGVLNEQFF.

This clonotype is classed as medium-sized. The chain uses TRBV24-1 and TRBJ2-7, with D perhaps being TRBD1 or TRBD2 (5 bases each). Between the trimmed V and J ends, which lost 0 bases and 2 bases, there was a span of 7 bases. This CDR3 has 14 residues. Per germline, CDR1 KGHDR and CDR2 SFDVKD. The CDR3 DNA sequence: TGTGCCACCAGTGATTTGCGGGGACCCTACGAGCAGTACTTC. It yields the protein CATSDLRGPYEQYF.

This clonotype has a count of ten or more. This sequence joins TRBV5-1 and TRBJ1-6; D is undetermined. CDR1 SGHRS and CDR2 YFSETQ come from the germline V gene. This CDR3 comprises 16 residues. V gave up 4 bases and J gave up 5 bases, with 16 bases separating them. CDR3 nucleotides: TGCGCCAGCAGCCCCCGCTCCCCAGCGGATAATTCACCCCTCCACTTT. Its translation: CASSPRSPADNSPLHF.

In this sample, this clonotype turned up many times. V and J are TRBV7-8 and TRBJ2-3, with 9 bases identical to TRBD2. Trimming removed 1 base from V and 6 bases from J; junction bases left unmatched: 2. There are 14 residues in the CDR3. Germline V gives CDR1 SGHVS, CDR2 FQNEAQ. This chain's CDR3 is CASSLGLAGDTQYF. The DNA of the CDR3 is TGTGCCAGCAGCTTAGGGCTAGCGGGGGATACGCAGTATTTT.

At least ten counts were recorded for this clonotype. The chain is built from TRBV7-9 and TRBJ2-1; D is undetermined. Germline CDR1 reads SEHNR; CDR2 reads FQNEAQ (reference sequence). V was shortened by 4 bases and J by 7 bases, with 11 bases between the two germline ends. The CDR3 has 13 amino acids. The CDR3 spells CASSSNLRNEQFF. CDR3 DNA: TGTGCCAGCAGCTCGAACTTAAGGAATGAGCAGTTCTTC.

This clonotype was detected many times. V gene TRBV6-2 or TRBV6-3 combines with J gene TRBJ2-4; no reliable D call. Between the trimmed V and J ends, which lost 6 bases and 0 bases, there was a span of 12 bases. The CDR3 extends over 15 amino acids. Germline CDR1 and CDR2: MNHEY and SVGEGT. CDR3 sequence reads: CASRRALGAKNIQYF. The CDR3 region has the DNA TGTGCCAGCAGACGGGCCCTGGGAGCCAAAAACATTCAGTACTTC.

About this clonotype: Possible read error: a much larger clone is one base away. The rearrangement links TRBV27 to TRBJ2-3; D uncertain. The CDR3 spans 14 residues. Germline CDR1 reads MNHEY; CDR2 reads SMNVEV (reference sequence). V lost 8 bases and J lost 0, with 12 bases in between. As DNA, the CDR3 is TGTGCCAGCGGTAGCCACGGGAGCACAGATACGCAGTATTTT. Translated, it gives CASGSHGSTDTQYF.

Many counts were recorded for this clonotype. CDR3 sequence (DNA): TGTGCCATCAAAGGACTAGCGGGATTCGATGAGCAGTTCTTC. It codes for CAIKGLAGFDEQFF. The chain is built from TRBV10-3 and TRBJ2-1; TRBD2 matches at 12 bases. Germline assignment: CDR1 ENHRY and CDR2 SYGVKD. The CDR3 spans 14 residues. J was trimmed by 8 bases and V by 7 bases; bases with no gene match: 6.

This clonotype was detected many times. J is TRBJ2-7 and V is TRBV12-3 or TRBV12-4, with D perhaps TRBD1 (5 bases). The CDR3 is 12 residues long. Trimming pared 7 bases from V and 2 bases from J, leaving 9 bases between. The CDR3 sequence is CASTLGAYEQYF. The CDR3 DNA sequence: TGTGCCAGCACCTTAGGGGCCTACGAGCAGTACTTC.

This clonotype was observed a handful of times. This chain connects TRBV7-2 to TRBJ2-1; 7 nucleotides match TRBD1. This CDR3 is 15 amino acids long. Looked up from germline, CDR1 is SGHTA and CDR2 is FQGNSA. The ends lost 1 base at V and 10 bases at J; junction bases unmatched: 10. The CDR3 loop is CASSLVDLGTVEQFF. CDR3 coding DNA: TGTGCCAGCAGCTTAGTGGATCTTGGGACAGTCGAGCAGTTCTTC.

Many counts were recorded for this clonotype. V gene TRBV10-3 combines with J gene TRBJ2-2; perhaps TRBD2 as D (10 bases). The V end lost 7 bases, the J end lost 1 base, and 28 bases lay between the germline ends. The CDR3 spans 20 residues. The germline CDR1 and CDR2 sequences are ENHRY and SYGVKD. CDR3 sequence (DNA): TGTGCCATCACCCCACAGGGACAGGGATGGACTAGCGGGAACACCGGGGAGCTGTTTTTT. Residues: CAITPQGQGWTSGNTGELFF.

This chain joins TRBV5-5 and TRBJ1-1, with 8 bases aligning to TRBD1. Germline CDR1 is SGHKS and CDR2 is YYEKEE (reference sequence). With 4 bases clipped from V and 1 base from J, the junction kept 12 bases outside the gene matches. The length of the CDR3 is 17 residues. In DNA, the CDR3 is TGTGCCAGCAGCCGGACGTTGACAGGGGCCTCGAACACTGAAGCTTTCTTT. It specifies CASSRTLTGASNTEAFF.

This clonotype was seen many times. V usage is TRBV7-9 and J usage is TRBJ2-5; 7 bases align to TRBD2. V shed 1 base and J 4 bases; nucleotides not matched to a gene: 12. In germline, CDR1 is SEHNR, CDR2 FQNEAQ (reference sequence). CDR3 size: 17 residues. In DNA, the CDR3 is TGTGCCAGCAGCTTAGGGAGCGGGATGCTTCTTGCAGAGACCCAGTACTTC. Protein sequence: CASSLGSGMLLAETQYF.

This clonotype has at least ten counts. The chain carries TRBV9 and TRBJ1-6; weak D call: TRBD1 (5 bases). Germline lookup yields CDR1 SGDLS and CDR2 YYNGEE. The CDR3 runs to 14 residues. V was cut by 4 bases and J by 7 bases, with 12 bases left in between. CDR3 loop: CASSPRQMNSPLHF. DNA of the CDR3: TGTGCCAGCAGCCCGCGACAGATGAATTCACCCCTCCACTTT. The whole variable domain, filled in from reference TRBV9 and TRBJ1-6, reads DSGVTQTPKHLITATGQRVTLRCSPRSGDLSVYWYQQSLDQGLQFLIQYYNGEERAKGNILERFSAQQFPDLHSELNLSSLELGDSALYFCASSPRQMNSPLHFGNGTRLTVT.

This clonotype showed up many times. V gene TRBV5-1 combines with J gene TRBJ2-2; TRBD2 aligns across 10 bases. The V and J ends lost 4 bases and 7 bases, in that order; junction bases with no gene match: 13. CDR1 and CDR2 from the germline V gene are SGHRS and YFSETQ. The CDR3 consists of 17 residues. This CDR3 reads CASSPWASGRIGGELFF. CDR3 coding DNA: TGCGCCAGCAGCCCCTGGGCTAGCGGGAGAATAGGCGGGGAGCTGTTTTTT. The variable domain in full, completed from reference TRBV5-1 and TRBJ2-2, reads KAGVTQTPRYLIKTRGQQVTLSCSPISGHRSVSWYQQTPGQGLQFLFEYFSETQRNKGNFPGRFSGRQFSNSRSEMNVSTLELGDSALYLCASSPWASGRIGGELFFGEGSRLTVL.

Many counts were recorded for this clonotype. This chain uses TRBV20-1 with TRBJ2-6; 12 bases are shared with TRBD1. The CDR3 loop spans 16 amino acids. The trim removed 5 bases at V and 4 bases at J, leaving 6 bases unmatched. Germline V gene sequence: CDR1 DFQATT, CDR2 SNEGSKA (reference sequence). The CDR3 DNA sequence: TGCAGTGCTCTCCGGGACAGGGGGCCGGGGGCCAACGTCCTGACTTTC. It specifies CSALRDRGPGANVLTF.

In this sample, this clonotype turned up a few times. The chain employs TRBV6-1 and TRBJ1-1; D is uncertain. The CDR3 is made up of 12 amino acids. Germline values: CDR1 MNHNS, CDR2 SASEGT. V lost 11 bases, J lost 0 bases, and 10 bases lay in between. CDR3 in amino acids: CAVSRLNTEAFF. For the CDR3, the DNA is TGTGCCGTGTCCCGACTGAACACTGAAGCTTTCTTT.

This clonotype was recorded at least ten times. V and J are TRBV5-1 and TRBJ2-7, with TRBD2 matching 8 bases. There are 13 residues in the CDR3. Germline-derived CDR1 and CDR2 are SGHRS and YFSETQ. J was trimmed by 7 bases and V by 8 bases; bases with no gene match: 11. CDR3 nucleotide sequence: TGCGCCAGTCGACCCCCAGCGGGAGAGGAGCAGTACTTC. This translates into CASRPPAGEEQYF. Combining the CDR3 with reference TRBV5-1 and TRBJ2-7 gives the whole variable domain KAGVTQTPRYLIKTRGQQVTLSCSPISGHRSVSWYQQTPGQGLQFLFEYFSETQRNKGNFPGRFSGRQFSNSRSEMNVSTLELGDSALYLCASRPPAGEEQYFGPGTRLTVT.

The rearrangement joins TRBV28 to TRBJ2-3, with 16 bases that match TRBD2. Per germline, CDR1 MDHEN and CDR2 SYDVKM. The CDR3 runs 17 residues. The junction had 6 bases not matched to a gene; V was cut back by 5 bases and J by 4 bases. The CDR3 loop reads CASSTPGLAGGADTQYF. The CDR3 coding sequence is TGTGCCAGCAGTACACCGGGACTAGCGGGAGGGGCAGATACGCAGTATTTT.